The following is a T cell receptor (beta chain) sequence with its context. Original data processing: Amplification with reference gene primers provided the estimates of nucleated cell counts. TCRdb keeps only in-frame clones here, not all; method: immunoSEQ multiplex PCR. V and J calls and clone size are those listed in that table; D and trimming were worked out from the DNA. This sample carries about 290,000 clones, roughly nine tenths of them seen once, and the ten largest clones take 0.94%. The entry originates in a study of blood T cell repertoires in COVID-19. Background on the study: The United States, Italy and Spain supplied acute and convalescent COVID-19 samples.

This clonotype was obtained from a woman aged 40 to 50 who had recovered from COVID-19. Sample: peripheral blood.

In DNA form, the CDR3 reads TGTGCCAGCAGCTTAGGGCTAGCGGGAGTAGAGACCCAGTACTTC. It yields the protein CASSLGLAGVETQYF. The J gene is TRBJ2-5, the V gene TRBV7-3, with 10 nucleotides matching TRBD2. CDR1 is SGHTA and CDR2 is FQGTGA in the germline V gene. CDR3 length: 15 amino acids. The J segment lost 4 bases and the V segment lost 2 bases, leaving 4 bases of the junction unmatched.